These T cell receptor beta chains were read from a single sample in a study of T cells in narcolepsy. Data came from immunoSEQ multiplex PCR; TCRdb stores just in-frame clones and leaves some out. The sample has fewer than 35,000 clones, more than 80% seen once. Sample: CD45RA- memory CD4+ T cells from PBMCs. The source of these receptors is a human donor with narcolepsy. The conserved cysteine and the conserved F or W are not part of the CDR3 here.

AWKSGTGHNVYQPQH,15,TRBV30,TRBJ1-5
ASSKAGTSGYEQY,13,TRBV7-2,TRBJ2-7
ASSERARVGTEAF,13,TRBV6-1,TRBJ1-1
ASSRVGANTEAF,12,TRBV9,TRBJ1-1
ASSLTGYGNQPQH,13,TRBV7-6,TRBJ1-5
ASSLLQGKGEQY,12,TRBV6-6,TRBJ2-7
ASSFEGGGTYEQY,13,TRBV7-9,TRBJ2-7
ASSPPPGQYDYEQY,14,TRBV23-1,TRBJ2-7
ASTITARGGEKLF,13,TRBV6-5,TRBJ1-4
ACHLQGGQMTEAF,13,TRBV30,TRBJ1-1
ASSAPWPLRQSRANVLT,17,TRBV6-9,TRBJ2-6
ASSLSRVEQY,10,TRBV5-6,TRBJ2-7
ATKNYGYT,8,TRBV6-5,TRBJ1-2
ASSLESGVGANVLT,14,TRBV7-8,TRBJ2-6
ASRSSYSRGVEQY,13,TRBV27,TRBJ2-7
ASSLGRTSGSTDTQY,15,TRBV7-2,TRBJ2-3
ASRLDVDYGYT,11,TRBV2,TRBJ1-2
ASSDVEVGMNTEAF,14,TRBV27,TRBJ1-1